The TCR beta chain under discussion was sequenced for a study of CD8+ T cells in alopecia areata. Study as a whole: Administration of oral tofacitinib to treated patients was at 5 to 10 mg twice daily.

RNA was isolated and reverse transcribed to cDNA, the sequencing template. Libraries were prepared by immunoSEQ multiplex PCR; TCRdb keeps only in-frame clonotypes and omits some of them. The table includes about 210,000 clones, about 58% detected once. The treatment was: oral pan-JAK inhibitor, 5-10 mg twice daily. Remarks on this clone: Other nucleotide sequences in the sample specify the same CDR3.

Trimming cost V 1 base and J 8 bases, with 14 bases left between them. The germline CDR1 and CDR2 sequences are GTSNPN and SVGIG (reference sequence). The CDR3 is 13 residues long. The genes are TRBV30 and TRBJ1-2, with a possible D match to TRBD1 (6 bases). Sequences were derived from CD4+ T cells sorted from blood, sampled at week 4, from a patient treated with tofacitinib. The TCR comes from a human donor with alopecia areata. The CDR3 nucleotides are TGTGCCTGGAGTGCCCAACAGGGCAGCGGCTACACCTTC. Amino acid sequence: CAWSAQQGSGYTF.